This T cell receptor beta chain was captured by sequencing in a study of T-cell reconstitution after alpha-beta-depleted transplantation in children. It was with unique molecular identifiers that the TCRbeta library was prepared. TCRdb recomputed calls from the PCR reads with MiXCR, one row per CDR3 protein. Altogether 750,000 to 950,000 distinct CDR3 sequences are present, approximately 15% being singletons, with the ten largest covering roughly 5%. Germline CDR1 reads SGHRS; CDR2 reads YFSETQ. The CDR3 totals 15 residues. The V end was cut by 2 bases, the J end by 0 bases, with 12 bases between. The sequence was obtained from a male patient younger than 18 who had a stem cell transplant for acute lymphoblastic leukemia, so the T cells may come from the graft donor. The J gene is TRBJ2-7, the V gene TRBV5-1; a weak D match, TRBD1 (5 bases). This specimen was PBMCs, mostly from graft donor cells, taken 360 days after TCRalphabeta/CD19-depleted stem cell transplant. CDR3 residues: CASSFWGSHSYEQYF. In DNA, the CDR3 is TGCGCCAGCAGCTTCTGGGGCTCGCACTCCTACGAGCAGTACTTC.